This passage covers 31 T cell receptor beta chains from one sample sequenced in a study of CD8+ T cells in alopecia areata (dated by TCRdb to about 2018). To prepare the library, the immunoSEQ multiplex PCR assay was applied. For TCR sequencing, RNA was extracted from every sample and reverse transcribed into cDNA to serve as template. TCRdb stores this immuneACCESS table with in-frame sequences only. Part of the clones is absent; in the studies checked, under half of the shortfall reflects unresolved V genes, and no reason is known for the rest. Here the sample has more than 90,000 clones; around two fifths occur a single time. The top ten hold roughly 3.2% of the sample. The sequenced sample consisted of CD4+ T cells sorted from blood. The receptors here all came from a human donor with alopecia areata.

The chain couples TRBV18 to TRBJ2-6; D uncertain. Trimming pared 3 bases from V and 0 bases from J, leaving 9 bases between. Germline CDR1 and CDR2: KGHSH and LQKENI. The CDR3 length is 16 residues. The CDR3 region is CASSPTVNSGANVLTF. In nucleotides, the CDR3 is TGTGCCAGCTCACCTACAGTTAACTCTGGGGCCAACGTCCTGACTTTC.

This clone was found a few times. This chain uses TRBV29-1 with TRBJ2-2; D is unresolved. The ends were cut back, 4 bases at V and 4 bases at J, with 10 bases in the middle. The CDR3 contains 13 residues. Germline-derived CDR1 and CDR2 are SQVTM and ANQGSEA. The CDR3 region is CSVVTRFTGELFF. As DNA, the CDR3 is TGCAGCGTTGTGACCAGGTTCACCGGGGAGCTGTTTTTT.

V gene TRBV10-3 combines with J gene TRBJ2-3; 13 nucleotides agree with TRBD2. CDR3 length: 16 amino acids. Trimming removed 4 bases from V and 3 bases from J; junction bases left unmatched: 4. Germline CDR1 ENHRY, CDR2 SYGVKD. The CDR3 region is CAISGTSGSQTDTQYF. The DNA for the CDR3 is TGTGCCATCAGTGGGACTAGCGGGAGCCAAACAGATACGCAGTATTTT.

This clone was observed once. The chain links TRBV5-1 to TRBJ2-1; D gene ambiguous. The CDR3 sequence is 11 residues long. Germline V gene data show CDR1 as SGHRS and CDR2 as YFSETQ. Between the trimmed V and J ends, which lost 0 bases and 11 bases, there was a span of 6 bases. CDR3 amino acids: CASSLAYQQFF. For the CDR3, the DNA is TGCGCCAGCAGCTTGGCCTACCAGCAGTTCTTC.

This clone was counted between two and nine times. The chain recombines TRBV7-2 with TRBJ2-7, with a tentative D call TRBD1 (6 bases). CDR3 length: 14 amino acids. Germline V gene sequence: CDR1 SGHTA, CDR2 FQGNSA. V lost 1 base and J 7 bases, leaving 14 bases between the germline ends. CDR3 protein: CASSLVWTAGEQYF. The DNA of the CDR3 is TGTGCCAGCAGCTTAGTTTGGACAGCCGGTGAGCAGTACTTC. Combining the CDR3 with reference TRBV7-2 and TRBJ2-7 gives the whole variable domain GAGVSQSPSNKVTEKGKDVELRCDPISGHTALYWYRQSLGQGLEFLIYFQGNSAPDKSGLPSDRFSAERTGGSVSTLTIQRTQQEDSAVYLCASSLVWTAGEQYFGPGTRLTVT.

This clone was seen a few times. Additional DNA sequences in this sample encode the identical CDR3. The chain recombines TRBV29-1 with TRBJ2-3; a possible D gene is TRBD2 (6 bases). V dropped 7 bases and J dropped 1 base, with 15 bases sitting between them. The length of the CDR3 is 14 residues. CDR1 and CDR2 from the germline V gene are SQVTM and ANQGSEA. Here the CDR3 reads CSARRGVGTDTQYF. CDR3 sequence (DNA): TGCAGCGCGCGGAGGGGAGTTGGCACAGATACGCAGTATTTT.

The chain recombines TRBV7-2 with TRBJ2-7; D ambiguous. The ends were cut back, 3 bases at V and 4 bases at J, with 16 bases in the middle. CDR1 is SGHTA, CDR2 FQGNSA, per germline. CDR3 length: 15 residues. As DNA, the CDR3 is TGTGCCAGCAGCTTTGGATCGGAACCGCTATACGAGCAGTACTTC. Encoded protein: CASSFGSEPLYEQYF.

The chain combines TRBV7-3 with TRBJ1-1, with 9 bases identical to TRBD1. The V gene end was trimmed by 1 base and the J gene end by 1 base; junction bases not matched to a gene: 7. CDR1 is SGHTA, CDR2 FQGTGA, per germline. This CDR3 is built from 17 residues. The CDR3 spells CASSLIWDRVSNTEAFF. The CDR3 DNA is TGTGCCAGCAGCTTAATTTGGGACAGGGTATCGAACACTGAAGCTTTCTTT.

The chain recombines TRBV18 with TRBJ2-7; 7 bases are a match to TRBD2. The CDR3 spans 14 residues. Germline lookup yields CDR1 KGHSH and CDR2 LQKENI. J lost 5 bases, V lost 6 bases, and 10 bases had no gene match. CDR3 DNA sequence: TGTGCCAGCTCCCCCTCGGGGGGTCACCACGAGCAGTACTTC. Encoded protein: CASSPSGGHHEQYF.

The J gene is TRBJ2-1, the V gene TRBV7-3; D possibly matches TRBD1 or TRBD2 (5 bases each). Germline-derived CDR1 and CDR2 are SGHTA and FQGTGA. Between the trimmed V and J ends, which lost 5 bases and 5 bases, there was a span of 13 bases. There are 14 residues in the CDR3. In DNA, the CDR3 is TGTGCCAGCAGCCCCCGGGACGGTCACAATGAGCAGTTCTTC. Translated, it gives CASSPRDGHNEQFF. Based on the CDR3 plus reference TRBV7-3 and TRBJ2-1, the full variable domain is GAGVSQTPSNKVTEKGKYVELRCDPISGHTALYWYRQSLGQGPEFLIYFQGTGAADDSGLPNDRFFAVRPEGSVSTLKIQRTERGDSAVYLCASSPRDGHNEQFFGPGTRLTVL.

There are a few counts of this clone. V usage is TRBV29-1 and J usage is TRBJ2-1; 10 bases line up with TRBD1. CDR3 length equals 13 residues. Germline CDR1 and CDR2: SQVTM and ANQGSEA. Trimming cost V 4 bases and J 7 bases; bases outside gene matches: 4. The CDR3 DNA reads TGCAGCGTTGGTGGACAGGGGGGAAATGAGCAGTTCTTC. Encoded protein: CSVGGQGGNEQFF.

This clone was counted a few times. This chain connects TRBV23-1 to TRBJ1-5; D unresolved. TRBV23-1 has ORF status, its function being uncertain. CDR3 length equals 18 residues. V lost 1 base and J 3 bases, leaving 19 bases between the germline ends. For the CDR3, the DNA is TGCGCCAGCAGTCAATTAGTGACGGCAGCCGTGATCAATCAGCCCCAGCATTTT. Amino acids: CASSQLVTAAVINQPQHF.

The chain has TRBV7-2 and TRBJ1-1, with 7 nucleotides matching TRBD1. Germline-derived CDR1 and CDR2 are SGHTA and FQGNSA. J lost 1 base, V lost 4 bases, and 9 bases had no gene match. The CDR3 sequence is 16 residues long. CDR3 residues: CASSSRRTGANTEAFF. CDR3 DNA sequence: TGTGCCAGCAGCTCCCGGAGGACAGGAGCGAACACTGAAGCTTTCTTT.

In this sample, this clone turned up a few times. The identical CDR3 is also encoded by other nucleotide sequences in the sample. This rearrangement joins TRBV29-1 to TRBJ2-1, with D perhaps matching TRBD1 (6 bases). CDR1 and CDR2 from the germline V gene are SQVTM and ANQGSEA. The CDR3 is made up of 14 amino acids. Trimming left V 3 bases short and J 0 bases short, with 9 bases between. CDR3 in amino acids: CSVDRGSSYNEQFF. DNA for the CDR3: TGCAGCGTTGATAGGGGGAGCTCCTACAATGAGCAGTTCTTC.

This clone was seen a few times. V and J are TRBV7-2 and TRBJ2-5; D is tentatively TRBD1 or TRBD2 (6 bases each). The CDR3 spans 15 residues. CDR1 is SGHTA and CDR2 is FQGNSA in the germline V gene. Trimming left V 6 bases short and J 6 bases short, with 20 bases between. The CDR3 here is CASRGRDGGVQTQYF. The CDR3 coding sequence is TGTGCCAGCAGAGGCCGGGACGGGGGCGTCCAGACCCAGTACTTC.

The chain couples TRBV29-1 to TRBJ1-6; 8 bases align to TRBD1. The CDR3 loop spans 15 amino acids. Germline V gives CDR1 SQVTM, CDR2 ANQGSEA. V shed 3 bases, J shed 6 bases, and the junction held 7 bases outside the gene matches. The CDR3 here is CSVDLPGGPNSPLHF. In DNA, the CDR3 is TGCAGCGTTGACCTTCCAGGGGGCCCTAATTCACCCCTCCACTTT.

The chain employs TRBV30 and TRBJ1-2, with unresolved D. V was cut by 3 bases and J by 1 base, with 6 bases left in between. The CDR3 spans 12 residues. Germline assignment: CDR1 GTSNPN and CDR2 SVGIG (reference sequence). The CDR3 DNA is TGTGCCTGGAGGGGGAATAACTATGGCTACACCTTC. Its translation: CAWRGNNYGYTF. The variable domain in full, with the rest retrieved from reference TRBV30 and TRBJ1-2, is SQTIHQWPATLVQPVGSPLSLECTVEGTSNPNLYWYRQAAGRGLQLLFYSVGIGQISSEVPQNLSASRPQDRQFILSSKKLLLSDSGFYLCAWRGNNYGYTFGSGTRLTVV.

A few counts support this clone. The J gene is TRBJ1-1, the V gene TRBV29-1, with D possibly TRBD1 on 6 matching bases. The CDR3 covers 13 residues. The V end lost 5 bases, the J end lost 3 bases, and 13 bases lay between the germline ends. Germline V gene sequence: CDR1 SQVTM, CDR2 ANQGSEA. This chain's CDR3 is CSVTEGGDTEAFF. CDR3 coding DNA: TGCAGCGTTACCGAGGGGGGTGACACTGAAGCTTTCTTT.

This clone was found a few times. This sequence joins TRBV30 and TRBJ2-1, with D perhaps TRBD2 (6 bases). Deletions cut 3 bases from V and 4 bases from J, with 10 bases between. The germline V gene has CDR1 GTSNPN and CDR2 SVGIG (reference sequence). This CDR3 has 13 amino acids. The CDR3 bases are TGTGCCTGGAGCCTGGGACTGTACAATGAGCAGTTCTTC. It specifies CAWSLGLYNEQFF.

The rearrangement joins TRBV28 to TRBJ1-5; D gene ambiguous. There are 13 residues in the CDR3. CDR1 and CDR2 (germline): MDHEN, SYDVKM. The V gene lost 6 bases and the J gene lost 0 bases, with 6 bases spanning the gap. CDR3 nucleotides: TGTGCCAGCAGCCGAGATAGCAATCAGCCCCAGCATTTT. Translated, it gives CASSRDSNQPQHF.

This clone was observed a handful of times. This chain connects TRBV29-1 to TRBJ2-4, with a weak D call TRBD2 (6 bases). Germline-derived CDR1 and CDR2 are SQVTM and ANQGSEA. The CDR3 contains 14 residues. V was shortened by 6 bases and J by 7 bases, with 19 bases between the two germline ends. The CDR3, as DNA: TGCAGCGTCGAGCCAGCGAGAGGAGGGAACATTCAGTACTTC. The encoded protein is CSVEPARGGNIQYF.

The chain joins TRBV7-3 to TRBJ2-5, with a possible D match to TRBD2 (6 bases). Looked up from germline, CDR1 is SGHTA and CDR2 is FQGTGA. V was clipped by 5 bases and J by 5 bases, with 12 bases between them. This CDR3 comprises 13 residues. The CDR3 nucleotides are TGTGCCAGCAGCACGGGGGATGGGGAGACCCAGTACTTC. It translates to CASSTGDGETQYF. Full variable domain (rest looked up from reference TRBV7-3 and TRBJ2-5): GAGVSQTPSNKVTEKGKYVELRCDPISGHTALYWYRQSLGQGPEFLIYFQGTGAADDSGLPNDRFFAVRPEGSVSTLKIQRTERGDSAVYLCASSTGDGETQYFGPGTRLLVL.

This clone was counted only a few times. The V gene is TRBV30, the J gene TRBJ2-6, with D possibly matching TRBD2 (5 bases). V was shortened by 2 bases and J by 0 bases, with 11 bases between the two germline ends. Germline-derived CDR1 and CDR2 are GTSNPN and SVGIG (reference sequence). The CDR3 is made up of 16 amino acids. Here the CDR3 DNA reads TGTGCCTGGAGTCGGGATCTTTTCTCTGGGGCCAACGTCCTGACTTTC. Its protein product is CAWSRDLFSGANVLTF. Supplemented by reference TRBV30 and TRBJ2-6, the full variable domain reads SQTIHQWPATLVQPVGSPLSLECTVEGTSNPNLYWYRQAAGRGLQLLFYSVGIGQISSEVPQNLSASRPQDRQFILSSKKLLLSDSGFYLCAWSRDLFSGANVLTFGAGSRLTVL.

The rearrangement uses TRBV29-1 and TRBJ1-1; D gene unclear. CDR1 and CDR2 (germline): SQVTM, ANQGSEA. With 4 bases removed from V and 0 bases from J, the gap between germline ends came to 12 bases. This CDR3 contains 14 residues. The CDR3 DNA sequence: TGCAGCGTTGTAGGACTGCAATTGAACACTGAAGCTTTCTTT. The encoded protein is CSVVGLQLNTEAFF.

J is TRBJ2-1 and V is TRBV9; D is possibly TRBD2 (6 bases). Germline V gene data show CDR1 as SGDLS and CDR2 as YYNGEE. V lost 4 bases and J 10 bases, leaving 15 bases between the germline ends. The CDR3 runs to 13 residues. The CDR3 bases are TGTGCCAGCAGCCCACCCCCGGGGAGGGAGCAGTTCTTC. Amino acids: CASSPPPGREQFF. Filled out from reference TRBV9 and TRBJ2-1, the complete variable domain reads DSGVTQTPKHLITATGQRVTLRCSPRSGDLSVYWYQQSLDQGLQFLIQYYNGEERAKGNILERFSAQQFPDLHSELNLSSLELGDSALYFCASSPPPGREQFFGPGTRLTVL.

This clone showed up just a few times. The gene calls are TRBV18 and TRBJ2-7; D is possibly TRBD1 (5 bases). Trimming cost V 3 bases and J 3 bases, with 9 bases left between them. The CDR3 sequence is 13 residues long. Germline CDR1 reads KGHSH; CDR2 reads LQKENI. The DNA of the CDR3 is TGTGCCAGCTCACCGGAACAGGACTACGAGCAGTACTTC. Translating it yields CASSPEQDYEQYF. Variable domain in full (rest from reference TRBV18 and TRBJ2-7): NAGVMQNPRHLVRRRGQEARLRCSPMKGHSHVYWYRQLPEEGLKFMVYLQKENIIDESGMPKERFSAEFPKEGPSILRIQQVVRGDSAAYFCASSPEQDYEQYFGPGTRLTVT.

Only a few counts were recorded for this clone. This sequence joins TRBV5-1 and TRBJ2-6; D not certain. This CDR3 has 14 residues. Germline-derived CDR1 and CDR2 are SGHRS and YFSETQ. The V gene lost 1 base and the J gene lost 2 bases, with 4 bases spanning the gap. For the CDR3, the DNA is TGCGCCAGCAGCTTGACCACTGGGGCCAACGTCCTGACTTTC. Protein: CASSLTTGANVLTF. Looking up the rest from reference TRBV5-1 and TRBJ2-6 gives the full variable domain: KAGVTQTPRYLIKTRGQQVTLSCSPISGHRSVSWYQQTPGQGLQFLFEYFSETQRNKGNFPGRFSGRQFSNSRSEMNVSTLELGDSALYLCASSLTTGANVLTFGAGSRLTVL.

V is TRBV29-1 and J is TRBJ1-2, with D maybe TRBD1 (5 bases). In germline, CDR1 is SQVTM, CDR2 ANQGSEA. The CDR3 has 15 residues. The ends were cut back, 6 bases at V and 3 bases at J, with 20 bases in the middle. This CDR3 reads CSVLSMGGADYGYTF. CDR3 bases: TGCAGCGTCCTTTCTATGGGAGGGGCAGACTATGGCTACACCTTC.

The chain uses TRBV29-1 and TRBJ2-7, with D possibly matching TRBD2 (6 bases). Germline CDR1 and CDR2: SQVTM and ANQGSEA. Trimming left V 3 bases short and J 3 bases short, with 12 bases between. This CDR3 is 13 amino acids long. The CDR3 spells CSVDQVGGYEQYF. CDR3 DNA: TGCAGCGTTGATCAGGTGGGGGGCTACGAGCAGTACTTC.

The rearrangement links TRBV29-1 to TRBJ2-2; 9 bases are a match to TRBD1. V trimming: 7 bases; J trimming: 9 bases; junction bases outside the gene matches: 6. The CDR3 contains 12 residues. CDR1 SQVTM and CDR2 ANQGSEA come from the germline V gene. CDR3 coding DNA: TGCAGCGCAAGACAGGGGGACCGGGAGCTGTTTTTT. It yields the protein CSARQGDRELFF.

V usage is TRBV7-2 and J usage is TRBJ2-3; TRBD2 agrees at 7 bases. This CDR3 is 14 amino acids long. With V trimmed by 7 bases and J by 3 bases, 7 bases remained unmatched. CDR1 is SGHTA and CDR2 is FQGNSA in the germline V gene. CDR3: CASKRASGTDTQYF. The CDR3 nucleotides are TGTGCCAGCAAGAGGGCTAGCGGTACAGATACGCAGTATTTT.